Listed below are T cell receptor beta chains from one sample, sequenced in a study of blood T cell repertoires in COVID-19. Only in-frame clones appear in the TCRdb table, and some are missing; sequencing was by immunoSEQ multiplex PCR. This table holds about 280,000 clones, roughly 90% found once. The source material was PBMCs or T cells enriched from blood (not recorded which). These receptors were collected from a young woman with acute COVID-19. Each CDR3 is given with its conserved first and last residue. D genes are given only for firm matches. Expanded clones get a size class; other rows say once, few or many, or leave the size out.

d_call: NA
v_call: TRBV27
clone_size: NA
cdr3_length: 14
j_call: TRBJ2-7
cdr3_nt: TGTGCCAGCAGTTTACCCGGACAGCACTACGAGCAGTACTTC
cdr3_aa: CASSLPGQHYEQYF

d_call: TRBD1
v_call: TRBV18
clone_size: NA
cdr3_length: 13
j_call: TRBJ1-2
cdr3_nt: TGTGCCAGCTCGGGGACAGCAAACTATGGCTACACCTTC
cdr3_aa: CASSGTANYGYTF

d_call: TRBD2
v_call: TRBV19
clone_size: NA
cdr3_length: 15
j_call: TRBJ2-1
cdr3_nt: TGTGCCAGTAGTATTGCGGCTAGCGGGACTAATGAGCAGTTCTTC
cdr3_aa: CASSIAASGTNEQFF

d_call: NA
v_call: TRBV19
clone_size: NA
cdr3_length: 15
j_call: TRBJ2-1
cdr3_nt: TGTGCCAGTAAGAGGGGGTGGGCCGCCTACAATGAGCAGTTCTTC
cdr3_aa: CASKRGWAAYNEQFF

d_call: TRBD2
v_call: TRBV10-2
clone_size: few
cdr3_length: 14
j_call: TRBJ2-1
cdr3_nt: TGCGCCAGCAGTGCGACTAGCGGGAGTGATGAGCAGTTCTTC
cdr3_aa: CASSATSGSDEQFF

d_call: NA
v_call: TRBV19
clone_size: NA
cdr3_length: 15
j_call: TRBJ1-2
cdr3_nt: TGTGCCATTTCCGGGACTCCGGCTGTCAACTATGGCTACACCTTC
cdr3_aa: CAISGTPAVNYGYTF

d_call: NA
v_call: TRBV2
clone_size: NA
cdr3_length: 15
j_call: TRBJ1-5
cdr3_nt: TGTGCCAGCAGTGAAGACAGGGTTCCCCATCAGCCCCAGCATTTT
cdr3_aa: CASSEDRVPHQPQHF

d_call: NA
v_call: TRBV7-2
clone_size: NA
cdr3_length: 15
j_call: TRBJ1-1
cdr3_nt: TGTGCCAGCAGAAGCCGAGTGACAGGCCCATATGAAGCTTTCTTT
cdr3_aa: CASRSRVTGPYEAFF

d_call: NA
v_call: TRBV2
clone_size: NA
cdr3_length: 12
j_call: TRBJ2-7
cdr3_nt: TGTGCCAGCAGTGAACAATCCTACGAGCAGTACTTC
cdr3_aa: CASSEQSYEQYF

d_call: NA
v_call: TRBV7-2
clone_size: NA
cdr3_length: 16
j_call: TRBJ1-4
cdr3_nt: TGTGCCAGCAGCTTAGGAGCGGGGGCGGCTAATGAAAAACTGTTTTTT
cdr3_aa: CASSLGAGAANEKLFF